These 6 T cell receptor beta chains share one sample of origin, sequenced in a study of T cells after yellow fever vaccination. Via MiXCR, TCRdb re-called the 5' RACE reads, giving one row per CDR3 protein. The top ten hold less than 20% of the sample, which has hundreds of thousands of distinct CDR3 sequences, about 9.9% seen once. This specimen was PBMCs, taken on the day of the first yellow fever vaccination. The receptors derive from a man aged 18-30 years who received the YFV17D yellow fever vaccine.

V gene TRBV7-2 combines with J gene TRBJ1-1, with no clear D. Trimming removed 5 bases at V and 10 bases at J, with 20 bases between. Germline V gene sequence: CDR1 SGHTA, CDR2 FQGNSA. This CDR3 has 14 amino acids. The CDR3 loop is CASSPPGRSGRAFF. As DNA, the CDR3 is TGTGCCAGCAGCCCCCCTGGACGGTCTGGGCGAGCTTTCTTT.

In the case of this clonotype: One end of the junction is discordant with germline, which a read error may explain. CDR3 nucleotides: TGTGCCATCAGTTTGCGGGGGGGGTCGATCTCTGGGGCCAACGTCCTGACTTTC. Protein sequence: CAISLRGGSISGANVLTF. This chain links TRBV12-3 or TRBV12-4 with TRBJ2-6; 9 bases are shared with TRBD2. The CDR3 is 18 amino acids.

The J gene is TRBJ1-2, the V gene TRBV7-2; 10 positions match TRBD1. This CDR3 has 13 amino acids. J gave up 10 bases and V 8 bases, and 10 bases lay outside the gene matches. The V gene's germline CDR1 is SGHTA and CDR2 FQGNSA. The CDR3 DNA follows: TGTGCCAGCCATTCCGGGACAGGGGATGACTACACCTTC. It codes for CASHSGTGDDYTF.

The chain combines TRBV5-1 with TRBJ1-2; TRBD1 matches at 8 bases. The CDR3 runs 14 residues. Germline V gene data show CDR1 as SGHRS and CDR2 as YFSETQ. The J segment lost 3 bases and the V segment lost 6 bases, leaving 7 bases of the junction unmatched. The CDR3 nucleotides are TGCGCCAGCAACGACGGACAGGGTGACTATGGCTACACCTTC. Residues: CASNDGQGDYGYTF.

This clonotype has only a few counts. The gene calls are TRBV6-5 and TRBJ2-5, with TRBD2 matching over 13 bases. This CDR3 has 17 residues. CDR1 MNHEY and CDR2 SVGAGI come from the germline V gene. With 0 bases clipped from V and 1 base from J, the junction kept 2 bases outside the gene matches. The CDR3 spells CASSYSGLAGVQETQYF. The CDR3 DNA reads as TGTGCCAGCAGTTACTCCGGACTAGCGGGGGTCCAAGAGACCCAGTACTTC.

The chain links TRBV3-1 to TRBJ2-5; the match to TRBD2 covers 11 bases. Trimming cost V 4 bases and J 4 bases; bases outside gene matches: 8. The CDR3 is 16 residues long. Germline loops: CDR1 LGHDT, CDR2 YNNKEL (reference sequence). CDR3 region: CASSPGGLAGRETQYF. For the CDR3, the DNA is TGTGCCAGCAGCCCAGGAGGACTAGCGGGCAGAGAGACCCAGTACTTC.